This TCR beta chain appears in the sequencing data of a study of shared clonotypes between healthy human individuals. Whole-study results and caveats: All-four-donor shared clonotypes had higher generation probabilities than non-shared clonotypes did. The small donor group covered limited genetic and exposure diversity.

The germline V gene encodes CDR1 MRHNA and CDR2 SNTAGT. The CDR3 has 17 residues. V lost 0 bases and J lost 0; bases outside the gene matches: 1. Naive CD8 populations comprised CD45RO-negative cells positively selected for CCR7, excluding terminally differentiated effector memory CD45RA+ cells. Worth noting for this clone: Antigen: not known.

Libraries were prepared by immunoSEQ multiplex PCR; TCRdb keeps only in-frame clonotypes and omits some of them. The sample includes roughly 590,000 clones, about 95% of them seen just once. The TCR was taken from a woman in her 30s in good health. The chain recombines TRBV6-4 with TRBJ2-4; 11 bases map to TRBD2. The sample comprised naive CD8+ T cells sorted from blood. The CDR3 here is CASSDSTSGVAKNIQYF. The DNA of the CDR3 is TGTGCCAGCAGTGACTCGACTAGCGGGGTAGCCAAAAACATTCAGTACTTC.